Here is one T cell receptor beta chain with its context. Its antigen is undetermined. The data are from a study of cytomegalovirus exposure and HLA in healthy donors. Study-wide findings and caveats: One variant, a missense change in DCLRE1C, was linked in a later analysis to TCR beta V- and J-gene trimming. Rare TCR sequences dominated, though some public TCRs recurred in many donors.

Primers for the PCR totalled 60 Vbeta and 13 Jbeta. Study processing details: An analysis that came later counted roughly 80 million unique TCR beta chains, approximately 10 million shared. Measured with immunoSEQ multiplex PCR; TCRdb has only the in-frame clones, and not every one. D and trimming come from the DNA, and the V and J calls and clone size come from that table. The table has around 150,000 clones, approximately 80% seen once; the top ten hold approximately 1.4%. The sequenced sample was PBMCs. This receptor was identified in a woman aged 18-29 years in good health and CMV-seronegative.

CDR3 in DNA: TGTGCCAGCAGTGTATACAACAGGGCTGAAGCTTTCTTT. Translated, it gives CASSVYNRAEAFF. The chain employs TRBV27 and TRBJ1-1; tentatively, D is TRBD1 (6 bases). This CDR3 has 13 residues. V was shortened by 5 bases and J by 6 bases, with 13 bases between the two germline ends. CDR1 and CDR2 from the germline V gene are MNHEY and SMNVEV (reference sequence).